This TCR beta chain originates from a study of persistence of HIV-infected CD4 T cells (dated by TCRdb to 2020 to 2021). Notes on the research overall: CMV- and HIV-1 Gag-responding CD4+ T cells were isolated from ART-treated individuals so that antigen-driven clonal expansion of HIV-1-infected cells could be examined. The clonality of all cells in each sorted population was measured by TCRbeta sequencing, and the clonality of infected cells was measured by proviral sequencing. Cross-participant TCR cluster analysis included about 8 participants for CMV and about seven participants for Gag. Participants had been on suppressive ART for a median of around eight years. Peripheral blood samples of up to 180 mL were obtained at multiple time points, with the exception of two participants, for whom leukapheresis was performed at a single time point. Summary of the overall study and its limitations: Significantly lower TCRbeta richness was observed in CMV- and Gag-responding cells than in anti-CD3/anti-CD28-responding cells, and higher oligoclonality was observed in CMV-responding cells than in CD3/CD28-stimulated and Gag-responding cells. Within the same sorted populations, TCR oligoclonality correlated with proviral oligoclonality. Bulk TCR analyses could not be limited to the rare CMV-responding cells that actually contained HIV-1 proviruses. Only a small number of individuals took part in the study, and the range of antigens tested was limited. Antigen-responding cells were enriched for expanded CDR3beta sequences that were degenerate, which suggests that CD4+ responses to CMV and Gag underwent convergent selection.

The immunoSEQ hsTCRB assay version 4 in survey mode was used to sequence TCRbeta repertoires from genomic DNA. Genomic DNA was diluted to 8.5 to 10 ng/uL, and up to roughly 1 ug per sample was used for TCRbeta sequencing. The paper's data handling went like this. TCRbeta data were analyzed in ImmunoSeq Analyzer 3.0, with diversity computed on productive nucleotide rearrangements. Lower-bound TCR diversity was estimated with the improved Chao index, and clonality with the Gini coefficient using the Immunarch R package. When different nucleotide rearrangements encoded the same CDR3beta amino acid sequence, each rearrangement was treated as a distinct clonotype. TCRbeta sequences significantly enriched in antigen-responding cells relative to anti-CD3/anti-CD28-activated cells were identified by differential abundance analysis. GLIPH2 grouped TCRs by predicted peptide-MHC specificity, both within each participant and across combined participant data sets. TCRdb took over this immuneACCESS table, retaining in-frame rearrangements with V and J assigned. Such tables are incomplete; in checked studies, under half of the missing clones stem from an unresolved V gene, and the remainder is unexplained. That table is the source of V, J and clone size, and D and trimming were worked out from the DNA. The sample yields 30,000 to 45,000 clones; over 75% were counted once. The ten largest clones take up about 5% of the sample.

V loses 6 bases, J loses 5 bases, and the germline ends lie 8 bases apart. Sequences MNHEY (CDR1) and SVGEGT (CDR2) are obtained from the germline V gene. The CDR3, from cysteine to phenylalanine, totals 11 residues. The entry retains the CDR3 DNA only, 33 bases that are in frame from base 1. Concerning this clone itself: Which antigen it targets is not known. Per-nucleotide qualities are absent, and no much larger clonotype sits a single base away.

The treatment or condition tag for this specimen amounts to: suppressive antiretroviral therapy. Cells were stimulated with a pool of overlapping HIV-1 Gag 15-mer peptides at 1 ug per peptide per mL. Nonresponding CD40L-negative CD69-negative CD45RO-high memory CD4+ T cells were sorted as memory populations depleted of antigen-responding cells. HIV-1-infected adults in whom suppressive ART had been started during chronic infection were enrolled as participants. Participants had undetectable plasma HIV-1 RNA below 50 copies/mL for at least 4 years. To be included, a participant needed positive CMV serology and a CD4+ T cell count above 400 cells/uL. Before stimulation, PBMCs were isolated using density centrifugation and then depleted of CD8+ T cells. CD8-depleted PBMCs were stimulated for about 19 hours with anti-CD28/CD49d costimulation, CD40-blocking antibody and enfuvirtide to prevent new infections. Cells were sorted on a Beckman Coulter MoFlo Legacy or XDP sorter, with propidium iodide excluding dead cells. Genomic DNA was extracted with the QIAamp DNA Mini Kit for samples above one million cells, otherwise with the Quick-DNA Microprep Kit.

The sequences come from cultured CD4+ T cells from PBMCs, collected from a patient who received antiretroviral therapy. This sample's cell subset or site label indicates: CD40L-CD69- CD45RO-high memory CD4 T cells not responding to Gag peptides. The sequence derives from an adult with HIV. The donor label of this sample is uncertain. The sequence links TRBV6-2 or TRBV6-3 to TRBJ2-7; no D gene call is confident. For the CDR3, the sequence is CASSPGHEQYF. The bases are TGTGCCAGCAGCCCCGGGCACGAGCAGTACTTC.